This TCR beta chain was captured by sequencing in a study of T-cell reconstitution after alpha-beta-depleted transplantation in children. Using unique molecular identifiers, the investigators prepared the TCRbeta library. TCRdb re-derived calls from the PCR reads in MiXCR, one entry per CDR3 protein. The table lists 500,000 to 600,000 distinct CDR3 sequences, over 25% of them singletons. Note on this clonotype: Its antigen is currently unknown.

The CDR3 runs 14 residues. Germline V gene lookup returns CDR1 DFQATT and CDR2 SNEGSKA (reference sequence). V shed 3 bases and J 7 bases; nucleotides not matched to a gene: 6. Study-level results: Some patients owed their high day-60 TCRbeta diversity to surviving recipient T cells and thymic progenitors. Reported findings indicate that, about two months after transplant, alpha-beta T cells came from several hundred expanded clones, which were derived from non-depleted graft cells. Newly produced T cells mostly provided counts and TCRbeta diversity after one year, as hyperexpanded clones declined.

The source is a boy under two years old with Wiskott-Aldrich syndrome, due to receive a stem cell transplant. The input for sequencing was PBMCs, taken before TCRalphabeta/CD19-depleted stem cell transplant. The V gene is TRBV20-1, the J gene TRBJ2-1; 10 bases are a match to TRBD2. CDR3 sequence: CSARVGLAPNEQFF. CDR3 sequence (DNA): TGCAGTGCTAGGGTGGGACTAGCGCCGAATGAGCAGTTCTTC.